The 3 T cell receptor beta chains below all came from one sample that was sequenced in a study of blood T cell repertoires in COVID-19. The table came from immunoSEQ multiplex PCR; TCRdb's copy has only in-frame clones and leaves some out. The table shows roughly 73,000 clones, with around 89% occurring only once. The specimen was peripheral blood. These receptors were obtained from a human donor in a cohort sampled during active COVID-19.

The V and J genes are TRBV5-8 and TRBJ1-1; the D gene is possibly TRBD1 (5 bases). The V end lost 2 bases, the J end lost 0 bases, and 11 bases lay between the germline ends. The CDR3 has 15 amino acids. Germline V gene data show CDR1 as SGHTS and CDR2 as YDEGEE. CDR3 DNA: TGTGCCAGCAGCTTAGAGGACAAATTGAACACTGAAGCTTTCTTT. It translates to CASSLEDKLNTEAFF. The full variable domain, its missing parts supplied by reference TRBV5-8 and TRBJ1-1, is EAGVTQSPTHLIKTRGQQATLRCSPISGHTSVYWYQQALGLGLQFLLWYDEGEERNRGNFPPRFSGRQFPNYSSELNVNALELEDSALYLCASSLEDKLNTEAFFGQGTRLTVV.

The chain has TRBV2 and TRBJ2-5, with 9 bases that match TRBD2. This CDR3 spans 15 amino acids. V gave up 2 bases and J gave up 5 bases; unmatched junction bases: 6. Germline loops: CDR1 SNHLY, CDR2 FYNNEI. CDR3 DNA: TGTGCCAGCAGTGAAACCGCTAGCGGGACGGAGACCCAGTACTTC. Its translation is CASSETASGTETQYF.

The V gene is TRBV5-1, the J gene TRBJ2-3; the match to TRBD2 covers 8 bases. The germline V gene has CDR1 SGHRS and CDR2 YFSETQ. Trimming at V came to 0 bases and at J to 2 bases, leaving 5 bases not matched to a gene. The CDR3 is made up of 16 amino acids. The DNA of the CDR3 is TGCGCCAGCAGCTTGGGGAATAGCGGGAACACAGATACGCAGTATTTT. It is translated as CASSLGNSGNTDTQYF. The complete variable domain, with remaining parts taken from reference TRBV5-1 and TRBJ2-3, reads KAGVTQTPRYLIKTRGQQVTLSCSPISGHRSVSWYQQTPGQGLQFLFEYFSETQRNKGNFPGRFSGRQFSNSRSEMNVSTLELGDSALYLCASSLGNSGNTDTQYFGPGTRLTVL.